These T cell receptor beta chains were read from a single sample in a study of vaccination and CD4 T cells after COVID-19. These receptors' antigens are unknown. TCRdb itself ran the PCR reads through MiXCR, one entry per CDR3 protein. The sample lists about 20,000 distinct CDR3 sequences; around half were seen once. Sequencing was carried out using CD4+ T cells from blood, cultured in vitro. Every receptor here comes from a human donor who had recovered from COVID-19. CDR3s include the opening cysteine and the closing phenylalanine or tryptophan.

CDR3 protein | CDR3 length | V gene
CASSLSNYGYTF | 12 | TRBV6-1
CASNPTGLNTGELFF | 15 | TRBV19
CSAEGPGQAYEQYF | 14 | TRBV20-1
CSARVFGGESVNQPQHF | 17 | TRBV20-1
CSARSGGTGELFF | 13 | TRBV20-1
CASSLGQGYQPQHF | 14 | TRBV27
CASSYTPYRGGAFF | 14 | TRBV6-5
CSARDQRAADTQYF | 14 | TRBV20-1
CASRTTGETQYF | 12 | TRBV10-1
CASSLTTGAKGNTIYF | 16 | TRBV12-3/TRBV12-4
CASSREGSGNTIYF | 14 | TRBV5-4
CASSRHGRGGQPQHF | 15 | TRBV23-1
CASRSSGGYQETQYF | 15 | TRBV5-4
CASSLSGARAYYNSPLHF | 18 | TRBV27
CSATTGGNEQYF | 12 | TRBV20-1
CASSGRTENQPQHF | 14 | TRBV2
CASSLDWRNTEAFF | 14 | TRBV7-9
CSAPPGLEGYNEQFF | 15 | TRBV20-1
CASSLDPGTLRGYTF | 15 | TRBV7-2
CSASPGTGDREQYF | 14 | TRBV20-1
CASSSTSVSYEQYF | 14 | TRBV7-2
CASSLFDGQGHGYTF | 15 | TRBV7-8
CASSFDTEQFF | 11 | TRBV7-9
CASSHNRGQGYTF | 13 | TRBV5-4
CSATLAGAPGPPLHF | 15 | TRBV20-1
CASTQGRNTEAFF | 13 | TRBV6-1
CASSSTSRGTDTQYF | 15 | TRBV7-3
CASSLRGQGSDTQYF | 15 | TRBV7-3
CASSILLSGANVLTF | 15 | TRBV19
CASSYRPVGRGNSPLHF | 17 | TRBV6-5
CATSRDQGVDSPLHF | 15 | TRBV15
CASRTQGAGTEAFF | 14 | TRBV6-2/TRBV6-3
CASSFRSGANVLTF | 14 | TRBV11-3
CSAATSGRRGNEQFF | 15 | TRBV20-1
CASSQRAGGSGELFF | 15 | TRBV14
CASSGQELLLPSEAFF | 16 | TRBV10-2
CAWNGATGGNQPQHF | 15 | TRBV30
CASSIRRMSTGELFF | 15 | TRBV4-3
CASSYSTEAFF | 11 | TRBV6-5
CATPDTGQSSYNSPLHF | 17 | TRBV24-1
CASSPRDGLLSGELFF | 16 | TRBV4-1
CASSLAGGLNTDTQYF | 16 | TRBV5-1
CASSYDSNQPQHF | 13 | TRBV6-5
CASSSDRGRTEAFF | 14 | TRBV11-2
CASSIPGRGNYGYTF | 15 | TRBV7-2
CAWSVLGTGVGYTF | 14 | TRBV30